The 21 T cell receptor beta chains below come from one sample, sequenced in a study of molecular identifiers for immune sequencing clone quantification. TCRdb fed the PCR reads into MiXCR, producing one record per CDR3 protein. This sample has just under 650,000 distinct CDR3 sequences, with about 20% found just once. Sequences were obtained from naive CD8+ T cells from blood, with Jurkat cell RNA spiked in. The subset: FACS-sorted CD8+CD4-CCR7+CD45RA+ naive T cells. The receptors originated from a human donor in good health. Some libraries in this study had Jurkat cell RNA spiked in.

This clonotype was seen many times. The chain recombines TRBV4-1 with TRBJ2-1, with 8 bases matching TRBD2. The CDR3 loop spans 16 amino acids. CDR1 MGHRA and CDR2 YSYEKL come from the germline V gene. Trimming removed 0 bases from V and 5 bases from J; junction bases left unmatched: 6. The CDR3 nucleotides are TGCGCCAGCAGCCAAGAAGGCGGGGGACTAGACAATGAGCAGTTCTTC. Its translation: CASSQEGGGLDNEQFF.

At least ten counts were recorded for this clonotype. The CDR3 loop reads CASSPSDRPFYNEQFF. For the CDR3, the DNA is TGTGCCAGCAGCCCCTCTGACAGGCCCTTCTACAATGAGCAGTTCTTC. The genes are TRBV28 and TRBJ2-1; a weak D match, TRBD1 (6 bases). Trimming removed 6 bases from V and 3 bases from J, with 18 bases in between. This CDR3 is built from 16 residues. Germline V CDR1 and CDR2: MDHEN, SYDVKM.

The V gene is TRBV6-6, the J gene TRBJ1-5, with D possibly being TRBD1 (6 bases). Germline V gene lookup returns CDR1 MNHNY and CDR2 SVGAGI (reference sequence). CDR3 size: 17 residues. V lost 6 bases, J lost 5 bases, and 23 bases lay in between. The CDR3 DNA reads TGTGCCAGCAGAGGGGACACTGCAGAGAAGGGGGATCAGCCCCAGCATTTT. Translation: CASRGDTAEKGDQPQHF.

This clonotype was picked up many times. This chain joins TRBV28 and TRBJ2-7; D is ambiguous. V lost 4 bases, J lost 7 bases, and 11 bases lay in between. The germline gives CDR1 MDHEN, CDR2 SYDVKM. The CDR3 runs 12 residues. The CDR3 bases are TGTGCCAGCAGTTACGTAGCCGCGGAGCAGTACTTC. It yields the protein CASSYVAAEQYF.

This clonotype turned up a few times. V is TRBV20-1 and J is TRBJ2-1, with D uncertain. The germline gives CDR1 DFQATT, CDR2 SNEGSKA (reference sequence). The length of the CDR3 is 14 residues. Trimming pared 5 bases from V and 3 bases from J, leaving 14 bases between. CDR3 sequence reads: CSARSANYYNEQFF. In DNA form, the CDR3 reads TGCAGTGCTCGGTCCGCAAACTACTACAATGAGCAGTTCTTC.

The sample holds a few counts of this clonotype. The rearrangement links TRBV4-1 to TRBJ2-2; D unresolved. The CDR3 consists of 13 residues. In germline, CDR1 is MGHRA, CDR2 YSYEKL. V shed 4 bases and J shed 5 bases, with 8 bases lying between them. CDR3 residues: CASSPTQTGELFF. CDR3 DNA sequence: TGCGCCAGCAGCCCTACCCAAACCGGGGAGCTGTTTTTT.

This clonotype showed up just a few times. V usage is TRBV28 and J usage is TRBJ2-7; TRBD1 matches 7 bases. The V gene end was trimmed by 8 bases and the J gene end by 2 bases; junction bases not matched to a gene: 12. Germline loops: CDR1 MDHEN, CDR2 SYDVKM. The CDR3 extends over 15 amino acids. The CDR3 DNA reads as TGTGCCAGCGCTAAAAGGGACAGCCAACCCTACGAGCAGTACTTC. This codes for CASAKRDSQPYEQYF.

This clonotype appeared many times. The V call is TRBV30, the J call TRBJ2-1, with a tentative D call TRBD1 (5 bases). CDR1 is GTSNPN, CDR2 SVGIG, per germline (reference sequence). The CDR3 runs to 15 residues. V was cut by 0 bases and J by 1 base, with 10 bases left in between. Here the CDR3 reads CAWSVGGHSYNEQFF. DNA of the CDR3: TGTGCCTGGAGTGTAGGTGGACATTCCTACAATGAGCAGTTCTTC.

Notes on this clonotype: Compared with germline, one end of the junction differs, possibly owing to a read error. The chain employs TRBV2 and TRBJ1-5; a possible D gene is TRBD1 (5 bases). Germline loops: CDR1 SNHLY, CDR2 FYNNEI. CDR3 length equals 14 residues. The CDR3: CASSVGGSNQLQHF. CDR3 DNA sequence: TGTGCCAGCAGTGTTGGGGGGAGCAATCAGCTCCAGCATTTT. The whole variable domain, remainder taken from reference TRBV2 and TRBJ1-5, is EPEVTQTPSHQVTQMGQEVILRCVPISNHLYFYWYRQILGQKVEFLVSFYNNEISEKSEIFDDQFSVERPDGSNFTLKIRSTKLEDSAMYFCASSVGGSNQLQHFGDGTRLSIL.

Notes on this clonotype: This may be a read error, as it is one base from a much larger clone. The rearrangement joins TRBV20-1 to TRBJ2-7; TRBD2 matches at 11 bases. Trimming took 1 base from V and 5 from J; bases not matched to a gene: 19. The CDR3 is 19 amino acids. From germline, CDR1 is DFQATT and CDR2 SNEGSKA (reference sequence). The CDR3 loop is CSARGGFGELAGGRDEQYF. The DNA of the CDR3 is TGCAGTGCTAGAGGTGGGTTCGGGGAGTTAGCGGGAGGGCGAGACGAGCAGTACTTC.

There are many counts of this clonotype. The rearrangement links TRBV6-5 to TRBJ2-2, with 7 bases identical to TRBD2. Germline values: CDR1 MNHEY, CDR2 SVGAGI. This CDR3 is 16 amino acids long. J gave up 7 bases and V 0 bases, and 8 bases lay outside the gene matches. The DNA of the CDR3 is TGTGCCAGCAGTTACTCCTCGGGGGGTCAGGGCGGGGAGCTGTTTTTT. It codes for CASSYSSGGQGGELFF.

This clonotype was seen at least ten times. The chain is built from TRBV5-4 and TRBJ2-2, with D possibly TRBD1 on 5 matching bases. The ends were cut back, 2 bases at V and 6 bases at J, with 11 bases in the middle. The CDR3 loop spans 14 amino acids. Per the germline V gene, CDR1 is SGHNT and CDR2 is YYREEE (reference sequence). In DNA, the CDR3 is TGTGCCAGCAGCTTTCGACAGTATCCCGGGGAGCTGTTTTTT. It yields the protein CASSFRQYPGELFF.

This clonotype has at least ten counts. V and J are TRBV6-5 and TRBJ2-5; TRBD2 might be the D (6 bases). Trimming stripped 8 bases from V and 1 base from J, with 8 bases between. In germline, CDR1 is MNHEY, CDR2 SVGAGI. The CDR3 is 12 residues long. Here the CDR3 reads CASGRFQETQYF. Written as DNA, the CDR3 is TGTGCCAGCGGGAGGTTCCAAGAGACCCAGTACTTC.

The gene calls are TRBV12-3 or TRBV12-4 and TRBJ2-5; the D is unclear. The germline V and J ends were trimmed by 3 bases and 4 bases, with 15 bases remaining between them. This CDR3 is 15 amino acids long. The CDR3 sequence: CASSFTAGIGETQYF. The CDR3 DNA reads as TGTGCCAGCAGTTTTACGGCAGGAATAGGAGAGACCCAGTACTTC.

This clonotype was counted at least ten times. The chain joins TRBV4-1 to TRBJ1-1; the D is unclear. The CDR3 length is 13 residues. Trimming took off 2 bases at V and 3 bases at J, with 7 bases between the two ends. Germline V gene lookup returns CDR1 MGHRA and CDR2 YSYEKL. The chain's CDR3 is CASSQRLYTEAFF. For the CDR3, the DNA is TGCGCCAGCAGCCAACGATTGTACACTGAAGCTTTCTTT.

As regards this clonotype: A much larger clone lies one base from this, so it may be a read error. CDR3 in DNA: TGTGCCAGCAGCCAGGATCCGGGAGTTGGCACCGGGGAGCCGTTTTTT. Its protein product is CASSQDPGVGTGEPFF. The gene calls are TRBV4-2 and TRBJ2-2; D perhaps matches TRBD2 (6 bases). The CDR3 consists of 16 residues. The germline CDR1 and CDR2 sequences are LGHNA and YNFKEQ.

As to this clonotype: The junction departs from germline at one end; a sequencing error may be responsible. This chain joins TRBV11-2 and TRBJ2-5, with D perhaps matching TRBD1 (5 bases). The CDR3 runs 13 residues. The germline gives CDR1 SGHAT, CDR2 FQNNGV. The chain's CDR3 is CAGSLSPGETQYF. The CDR3 DNA is TGTGCCGGCAGCTTATCCCCAGGGGAGACCCAGTACTTC.

In its sample, this clonotype was seen many times. This chain uses TRBV20-1 with TRBJ2-5; 9 nucleotides align to TRBD1. Germline CDR1 is DFQATT and CDR2 is SNEGSKA (reference sequence). This CDR3 is built from 15 residues. V shed 5 bases and J 5 bases; nucleotides not matched to a gene: 12. In DNA, the CDR3 is TGCAGTGCTCCAAGGGACAGGGATCGGGCGGAGACCCAGTACTTC. It yields the protein CSAPRDRDRAETQYF.

This clonotype showed up many times. The chain joins TRBV24-1 to TRBJ2-1; 10 bases fit TRBD2. J was trimmed by 4 bases and V by 3 bases; bases with no gene match: 17. The germline V gene has CDR1 KGHDR and CDR2 SFDVKD. The CDR3 has 20 residues. CDR3 DNA: TGTGCCACCAGTGATCACCCAAGACTAGCGGGCCCCTGGGAGTACAATGAGCAGTTCTTC. Amino acid sequence: CATSDHPRLAGPWEYNEQFF.

On this clonotype: This may be a read error, as it is one base from a much larger clone. The V gene is TRBV13, the J gene TRBJ2-3, with D perhaps assigned TRBD1 or TRBD2 (5 bases each). Trimming pared 2 bases from V and 5 bases from J, leaving 14 bases between. Germline values: CDR1 PRHDT, CDR2 FYEKMQ (reference sequence). This CDR3 has 15 amino acids. The CDR3 DNA follows: TGTGCCAGCAGCTTAACCGGGACGGCCAGAGATACGCAGTATTTT. It codes for CASSLTGTARDTQYF. Variable domain in full (rest from reference TRBV13 and TRBJ2-3): AAGVIQSPRHLIKEKRETATLKCYPIPRHDTVYWYQQGPGQDPQFLISFYEKMQSDKGSIPDRFSAQQFSDYHSELNMSSLELGDSALYFCASSLTGTARDTQYFGPGTRLTVL.

This clonotype came up a few times. CDR3 in DNA: TGTGCCAGCAGTGGTTGGGACAGTATGAACACTGAAGCTTTCTTT. The encoded protein is CASSGWDSMNTEAFF. This sequence joins TRBV25-1 and TRBJ1-1; the match to TRBD1 covers 7 bases. Germline assignment: CDR1 MGHDK and CDR2 SYGVNS. This CDR3 is 15 amino acids long. The V gene end was trimmed by 4 bases and the J gene end by 0 bases; junction bases not matched to a gene: 5.